Described below is a single TCR beta chain sequence and its context. The data derive from a study of shared clonotypes between healthy human individuals. Per the germline V gene, CDR1 is MDHEN and CDR2 is SYDVKM. Losses at the gene ends were 5 bases for V and 3 bases for J; bases not matched to a gene: 10. CDR3 size: 16 residues. Here immunoSEQ multiplex PCR was the method, and the copy in TCRdb shows in-frame clones only, minus some. The table records 500,000 to 650,000 clones, about 80% of them present only once. This sequence was found in a middle-aged woman in good health. Some clones in this sample may be carry-over from other donors' samples. Sequenced input: PBMCs. The rearrangement joins TRBV28 to TRBJ2-7; 10 bases align to TRBD2. CDR3 in DNA: TGTGCCAGCAGTAGATCGGGACTAGCGAGTTTCTACGAGCAGTACTTC. Translation: CASSRSGLASFYEQYF. The full variable domain, its missing parts supplied by reference TRBV28 and TRBJ2-7, is DVKVTQSSRYLVKRTGEKVFLECVQDMDHENMFWYRQDPGLGLRLIYFSYDVKMKEKGDIPEGYSVSREKKERFSLILESASTNQTSMYLCASSRSGLASFYEQYFGPGTRLTVT.